This TCR beta chain was observed in a study of blood T cell repertoires in COVID-19. As for the study in general: The cDNA or gDNA used as material had been derived from T cells, B-cell-depleted T cells, or PBMCs.

Authors' analysis steps: Nucleated cell number was recorded as an estimate derived from reference gene primer amplification. The table came from immunoSEQ multiplex PCR; TCRdb's copy has only in-frame clones and leaves some out. The DNA was the basis for D and trimming; V, J and clone size are from that table. In the table there are some 69,000 clones, more than 90% of which are singletons. The source of this sequence is a man in his fifties or sixties with acute or convalescent COVID-19. Sequenced sample: peripheral blood.

The DNA of the CDR3 is TGTGCCAGCAGTTTGGCCGGGGGCTACGAGCAGTACTTC. Its protein product is CASSLAGGYEQYF. The chain uses TRBV12-3 or TRBV12-4 and TRBJ2-7, with D maybe TRBD2 (6 bases). Trimming stripped 3 bases from V and 3 bases from J, with 9 bases between. This CDR3 has 13 residues.